The text below deals with one TCR beta chain. Its antigen is not identified. Repertoires were generated with immunoSEQ multiplex PCR, while TCRdb's copy carries only in-frame clones and drops some. The data hold approximately 30,000 clones, with under 85% observed a single time. Expansion of antigen-specific CD4+ T cells with viral peptide pools was carried out by the ViraFEST assay before sequencing. Following 10 days of culture, CD4+ T cells were isolated. The person's infection with SARS-CoV-2, confirmed by PCR, took place between March and December 2020. Cultures used about 2 million PBMC per well, about 10 IU/ml IL-2 and around 9.7 ug/ml peptides. This CDR3 is built from 17 residues. Germline V CDR1 and CDR2: SGHTA, FQGNSA. J lost 2 bases, V lost 5 bases, and 13 bases had no gene match. This entry comes from a study of vaccination effects on CD4 cells after COVID-19.

The chain couples TRBV7-2 to TRBJ2-7; 9 nucleotides agree with TRBD1. The material sequenced was CD4+ T cells from PBMCs cultured with a peptide pool, taken before COVID-19 vaccination. This clonotype was sampled from a human donor who had a prior SARS-CoV-2 infection. The DNA for the CDR3 is TGTGCCAGCAGCGGGTACCGGACAGGGGCGGGGGCCTACGAGCAGTACTTC. Translating gives CASSGYRTGAGAYEQYF.